The entry below describes one TCR beta chain. Its antigen is unknown. Base qualities are not provided; no much larger clone lies one nucleotide away. This sample was included in a study of cytomegalovirus exposure and HLA in healthy donors (dated 2017 in TCRdb). About the investigation overall: According to an earlier analysis of several hundred of the donors, some 180 million T cells yielded 95 million to 140 million unique TCR beta sequences and approximately 300 Gb of sequence data. The number of typed donors differed by locus: about 620-640 for A, B, C, DRB1 and DQB1; approximately 540 for DQA1; approximately 600 for DPA1; and about 450 for DPB1. Among some 400 genotyped donors of the cohort, an average of roughly 230,000 unique TCR beta nucleotide sequences was sequenced per donor, of which 15% to 20% were non-productive. Besides the first cohort of hundreds of subjects, a separate validation cohort made up of 90 to 150 different subjects was used. The study was designed to test whether signatures of past pathogen exposure could be identified by cataloging public T cell receptors. Class I and class II HLA loci were covered by the typing at four-digit resolution. Donor age, sex, ethnicity and CMV serostatus were collected together with the repertoire data. Of the 398 genotyped donors, around 81% fell in the genetic ancestry cluster associated with self-reported Caucasian donors. The later analysis used no new phenotypic data to find candidate immune exposures, relying instead on TCR beta sequences and their occurrence across donors. To predict cytomegalovirus infection status, the study combined high-throughput TCR immunosequencing, statistical association of individual TCRs with disease status, and machine learning. To study patterns of TCR occurrence, a later analysis re-analyzed previously published TCR beta repertoires from 600 to 750 donors and added high-resolution HLA genotyping. The T cell repertoires of several hundred subjects were profiled by immunosequencing and related to cytomegalovirus serostatus. Roughly 300 gigabases of sequencing data and around 80 million unique TCR sequences made up an early release that covered some 640 HLA-typed donors. An earlier analysis of 587 of the donors used high-throughput TCR beta sequencing to judge whether each TCR beta V gene segment behaved as functional or pseudogenic. Roughly five DR-DQ haplotypes were treated as single units for association and clustering because of strong linkage in the cohort. A later genetic analysis took genome-wide SNP genotypes for 398 of the 666 donors and used that subset as a discovery cohort. All discovery cohort repertoires had been generated on a single sequencing platform. Study-level results and caveats: A later analysis found that most CMV-associated TCR beta chains appeared HLA-restricted, with HLA associations seemingly driven largely by CMV exposure. In a later genetic analysis, a missense DCLRE1C variant was associated with V-gene and J-gene trimming of TCR beta chains, and the association was replicated in an independent cohort. Compared with the approximately 710-donor mean, donors in an Asian-associated ancestry cluster had fewer N-insertions in productive TCRs, according to a later genetic analysis. Because counts were too low, seventeen rarely observed V segments, including chromosome 9 orphons, were excluded from the earlier analysis of fewer than 650 of the donors. A later analysis found that TCR association rates varied across HLA loci, with DRB1 alleles showing the most associated TCRs and HLA-C alleles the fewest. Broadly in line with IMGT annotations, most TCR beta V segments showed up in productive rearrangements about 87% or about 30% of the time in an earlier analysis of a few hundred of the donors. The study gave a list of about 160 TCR beta chains associated with cytomegalovirus. Because some donors lacked HLA typing at each locus, the association tests relied only on the typed subset. In vitro tests confirmed that a few of the cytomegalovirus-associated TCR beta chains recognize cytomegalovirus antigens. Strong co-occurrence of HLA alleles, especially DR and DQ, made assigning TCR associations to individual alleles difficult. A later analysis found that HLA-associated TCR beta chains were more clonally expanded and had lower generation probabilities than equally common non-associated chains. Linkage disequilibrium might explain the correlated functional status among segregating V segments, but an unknown experimental factor could not be ruled out. The cohort was sequenced for TCR beta chains only, and without alpha or paired-chain data the features that could be detected were limited. A cluster of highly shared sequence variants was judged likely to be a technical artifact of the sequencing pipeline. At a false discovery rate of 0.05, a later analysis linked fewer than 20,000 TCR beta sequences to specific HLA alleles. A later analysis reported that several top co-occurrence clusters appeared linked to parvovirus B19, influenza, CMV and Epstein-Barr virus. Immune exposure information for the cohort was limited to CMV serostatus. The presence/absence analyses assumed that sequencing depth was roughly uniform across donors, and that assumption may not be true. A further reported finding was that TCR beta sequences accurately predicted the HLA-A and HLA-B alleles for most subjects in the first cohort. According to the authors, the approach could potentially be generalized to other disease states and immunological phenotypes. Across donors, most TCR sequences were observed very rarely, whereas some public TCRs were present in many individuals. The 87-base-pair reads could not distinguish some IMGT-functional V segments, including TRBV6-2 and TRBV6-3, so those segments were excluded. Cytomegalovirus status was reported to be diagnosed by the classifier with high specificity and sensitivity in both the original and validation cohorts.

Library preparation was by the immunoSEQ multiplex PCR assay. For the multiplex PCR, a mixture combining 60 forward primers for TCR Vbeta segments and 13 reverse primers for TCR Jbeta segments was used. Amplification of the CDR3 region of rearranged TCR beta genes was performed with a multiplex PCR assay on genomic DNA. Amplified TCR beta libraries were sequenced as 87-base-pair reads on the Illumina HiSeq System. In the paper's pipeline: Across the 670 or so repertoires, a later analysis counted tens of millions of unique TCR beta chains, roughly 11 million of which were shared by at least two donors. To remove PCR and sequencing errors, raw reads were error-corrected and collapsed into unique sequences using a nearest-neighbor algorithm that merged closely related sequences. CDR3 sequences were aligned to IMGT reference sequences to assign V, D and J gene segments. For a sequence to be retained, at least a six-nucleotide match to both a V gene segment and a J gene segment was required. Rearrangements were classified as productive when the CDR3 lacked stop codons and remained in frame with V and J, and all other rearrangements were classified as non-productive. Following IMGT convention, CDR3 was defined as the stretch from the second conserved V-encoded cysteine to the conserved J-encoded phenylalanine. In an earlier analysis of roughly 610 of the donors, sequences lacking an unambiguous match to a single V gene segment were excluded. In an earlier analysis of roughly 500 of the donors, V segments were called functional above 56.7% productive rearrangements and were called segregating when the between-donor standard deviation exceeded 5%. A statistical classification framework was built for diagnosing cytomegalovirus status from the catalog of TCR beta chain sequences. A later analysis assigned V and J genes by comparing TCR nucleotide sequences with IMGT/GENE-DB human TR gene sequences. A later analysis assigned CDR3 sequences and most-parsimonious VDJ recombination scenarios with the TCRdist pipeline. In a later analysis, each TCR beta chain was defined by its CDR3 amino acid sequence together with its V-gene family, and reads lacking a unique V-gene family were excluded. A later analysis removed several hundred highly shared, low-generation-probability nucleotide sequences to deal with suspected cross-contamination and a sequencing artifact. In a later analysis, a clonal expansion index for each public chain was calculated from normalized within-repertoire ranks of inferred template counts. A later analysis computed generation probabilities with a VDJ recombination model fitted to out-of-frame rearrangements, and checked the results against IGoR. In a later analysis, hypergeometric tests were used to score TCR-TCR, TCR-HLA and TCR-CMV co-occurrence, with a repertoire-size bias correction applied to TCR pairs. To estimate false discovery rates, a later analysis permuted the HLA or CMV assignments 20 times. In a later analysis, co-occurring TCRs were grouped using DBSCAN, with TCRdist sequence similarity added in when clustering inside HLA-allele-positive subsets. For co-occurrence clustering, repertoires with fewer than 30,000 or more than 120,000 public chains were excluded, along with roughly 5 repertoires with anomalous nucleotide sharing. This immuneACCESS table, as held by TCRdb, lists in-frame sequences with V and J called but not all clones. Of the missing ones, under half trace to an unresolved V gene in checked studies; the others have no known cause. That table furnishes V, J and clone size, whereas the DNA furnished D and trimming. The sample includes 150,000 to 200,000 clones, with 85% to 90% observed a single time. Together, the top ten hold approximately 1.7% of the sample.

V is pared back by 3 bases and J by 5 bases, with 16 bases lying between the germline termini. In the germline V gene (reference sequence), CDR1 corresponds to GTSNPN and CDR2 to SVGIG. The CDR3 numbers 15 residues from cysteine through phenylalanine. Just CDR3 DNA is preserved here, 45 bases in frame from base 1. The cohort consisted of 600 to 750 healthy bone marrow donors. At the time of sampling, all cohort members were nominally healthy, though unrecorded immune exposures were likely present. The donor was CMV seronegative and belonged to the group of 352 seronegative cohort members. Every donor gave a peripheral blood sample, and the peripheral blood mononuclear cells from that sample were used for TCR beta sequencing. The Qiagen DNeasy Blood Extraction Kit was used to extract genomic DNA from the blood cell samples.

The receptor was isolated from a woman between 18 and 30 years old in good health and CMV-seronegative. The chain links TRBV30 with TRBJ2-2; the D gene is perhaps TRBD1, from 6 matching bases. Source material: PBMCs. At the DNA level, the sequence is TGTGCCTGGAGAGATCAAAGGACAGAAACCGGGGAGCTGTTTTTT. It translates to CAWRDQRTETGELFF.